This T cell receptor beta chain is from a study of T-cell reconstitution after alpha-beta-depleted transplantation in children. The J segment lost 3 bases and the V segment lost 4 bases, leaving 8 bases of the junction unmatched. This CDR3 has 16 residues. Germline CDR1 and CDR2: SGDLS and YYNGEE. This sample's TCRbeta library carried unique molecular identifier barcodes. TCRdb reprocessed the PCR reads with MiXCR, giving one entry per CDR3 protein. The sample contains 200,000 to 250,000 distinct CDR3 sequences, approximately 8.4% of which appear only once. There are a few counts of this clonotype. Its cognate antigen is unknown. The study's findings and limits: For some patients, TCRbeta diversity was high at day 60 because of recipient T cells and thymic progenitors that survived. T cells produced anew were the main source of T-cell counts and diversity one year after transplant.

This TCR derives from a male patient between 2 and 15 years old who had a stem cell transplant for acute myeloid leukemia, so the T cells may come from the graft donor. The source was PBMCs, mostly from graft donor cells, collected 360 days after TCRalphabeta/CD19-depleted stem cell transplant. The chain carries TRBV9 and TRBJ2-2, with 8 bases fitting TRBD1. Written as DNA, the CDR3 is TGTGCCAGCAGCCAAGGCTTGGGACAGGACACCGGGGAGCTGTTTTTT. This codes for CASSQGLGQDTGELFF.